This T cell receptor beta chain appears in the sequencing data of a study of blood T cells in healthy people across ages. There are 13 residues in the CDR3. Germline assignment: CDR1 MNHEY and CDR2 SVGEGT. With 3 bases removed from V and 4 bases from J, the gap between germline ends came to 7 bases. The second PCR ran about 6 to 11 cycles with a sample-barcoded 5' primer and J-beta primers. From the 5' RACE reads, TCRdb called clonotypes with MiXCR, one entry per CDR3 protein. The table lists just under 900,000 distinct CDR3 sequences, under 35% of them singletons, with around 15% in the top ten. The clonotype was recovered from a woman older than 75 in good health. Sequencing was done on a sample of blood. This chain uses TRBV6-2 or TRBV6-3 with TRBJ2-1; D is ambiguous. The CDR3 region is CASSYLLYNEQFF. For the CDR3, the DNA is TGTGCCAGCAGTTATCTCCTATACAATGAGCAGTTCTTC.